This is a list of T cell receptor beta chains from one sample in a study of blood T cell repertoires in COVID-19. The assay was immunoSEQ multiplex PCR, and TCRdb's table has in-frame clones only and misses some. The sample holds more than 100,000 clones, roughly 84% seen once. Source material: peripheral blood. Receptor source: a woman between 25 and 40 years old who had recovered from COVID-19. CDR3s include the opening cysteine and the closing phenylalanine or tryptophan. The D gene is left open where the match is weak. The size field is filled for only some rows; it gives once, few, many or a size class.

v_call,d_call,j_call,clone_size,cdr3_nt,cdr3_aa
TRBV5-8,TRBD1,TRBJ1-4,NA,TGTGCCAGCAGCCGACTTCTGACAGGGGCCTTAACTAATGAAAAACTGTTTTTT,CASSRLLTGALTNEKLFF
TRBV5-1,NA,TRBJ1-2,NA,TGCGCCAGCAGCTGGGGGGATGGTCAGGCGGACACCTATGGCTACACCTTC,CASSWGDGQADTYGYTF
TRBV3-1/TRBV3-2,TRBD2,TRBJ2-2,NA,TGTGCCAGCAGCCCGCGAACTAGCGGGAACACCGGGGAGCTGTTTTTT,CASSPRTSGNTGELFF
TRBV28,NA,TRBJ2-7,NA,TGTGCCAGCAGTTCCCCCAACTCTATCCACGAGCAGTACTTC,CASSSPNSIHEQYF
TRBV5-6,TRBD1,TRBJ1-3,NA,TGTGCCAGCAGCTTGGATGGGGACAGGGGGCTTAGGAACACCATATATTTT,CASSLDGDRGLRNTIYF
TRBV7-8,TRBD1,TRBJ2-6,once,TGTGCCAGCAGCTCGGACAGGGGGCTTTCTGGGGCCAACGTCCTGACTTTC,CASSSDRGLSGANVLTF
TRBV6-1,TRBD2,TRBJ2-5,NA,TGTGCCAGCAGTGAAGGCGGGAGGTTTATAGAGACCCAGTACTTC,CASSEGGRFIETQYF
TRBV4-1,NA,TRBJ2-7,NA,TGCGCCAGCAGCCAAGATCTGAGTATCGAGCAGTACTTC,CASSQDLSIEQYF
TRBV27,TRBD1,TRBJ1-2,once,TGTGCCAGCAGTCCGGACAGGGTCTATGGCTACACCTTC,CASSPDRVYGYTF
TRBV5-1,TRBD2,TRBJ2-1,NA,TGCGCCAGCAGCTTGGACGGGAGGCCTTACAATGAGCAGTTCTTC,CASSLDGRPYNEQFF
TRBV6-2/TRBV6-3,TRBD2,TRBJ2-1,NA,TGTGCCAGCAGTTACCGAACTAGCGGGAGGTACAATGAGCAGTTCTTC,CASSYRTSGRYNEQFF
TRBV10-1,NA,TRBJ2-7,NA,TGCGCCAGCAGTGAGGCAGGGTATAGCCACGAGCAGTACTTC,CASSEAGYSHEQYF
TRBV7-2,NA,TRBJ1-2,NA,TGTGCCAGCAGCTGGTTGGAGACCTATGGCTACACCTTC,CASSWLETYGYTF
TRBV7-3,TRBD2,TRBJ2-2,NA,TGTGCCAGCAGCTGGCTAGCGGGAGGGCTTACCGGGGAGCTGTTTTTT,CASSWLAGGLTGELFF
TRBV4-1,NA,TRBJ2-7,NA,TGCGCCAGCAGCCAGGTTGGGGGGGAGCAGTACTTC,CASSQVGGEQYF
TRBV5-6,TRBD2,TRBJ2-6,NA,TGTGCCAGCAGCTTGGGACCGGGGGGCGTCCTGACTTTC,CASSLGPGGVLTF
TRBV25-1,TRBD2,TRBJ2-3,NA,TGTGCCAGCAGCCTAGCGGCTAGCACAGATACGCAGTATTTT,CASSLAASTDTQYF
TRBV5-4,NA,TRBJ2-3,NA,TGTGCCAGCAGCTTGGAACTTGGGGCCTGGGCTAGCACAGATACGCAGTATTTT,CASSLELGAWASTDTQYF
TRBV3-1/TRBV3-2,NA,TRBJ1-1,NA,TGTGCCAGCAGCCAAGAATTGCGGGGTTTAAACACTGAAGCTTTCTTT,CASSQELRGLNTEAFF
TRBV6-1,NA,TRBJ1-2,once,TGTGCCAGCAGTGATTACCCCCCTATCTATGGCTACACCTTC,CASSDYPPIYGYTF
TRBV14,NA,TRBJ1-2,NA,TGTGCCAGCAGCCAAAATCCGCGACAGGACTATGGCTACACCTTC,CASSQNPRQDYGYTF
TRBV7-3,TRBD1,TRBJ1-1,once,TGTGCCAGCAGCGCTACAGGGGGCCTTGAAGCTTTCTTT,CASSATGGLEAFF
TRBV19,NA,TRBJ2-5,NA,TGTGCCAGTAGTGCACTAGGGACCCAGTACTTC,CASSALGTQYF
TRBV4-1,NA,TRBJ1-1,once,TGCGCCAGCAGCCAAGATCGTACGGGGGGTAATGAAGCTTTCTTT,CASSQDRTGGNEAFF
TRBV19,NA,TRBJ1-6,NA,TGTGCCAGTAGTATTGGGGGGTGGAATTCACCCCTCCACTTT,CASSIGGWNSPLHF
TRBV6-6,NA,TRBJ1-2,NA,TGTGCCAGCAGTCGGGGACAACGAGCATCGACGGTCAACTATGGCTACACCTTC,CASSRGQRASTVNYGYTF
TRBV19,NA,TRBJ2-7,NA,TGTGCCAGTAGTCAGGGAACCTACGAGCAGTACTTC,CASSQGTYEQYF
TRBV6-6,NA,TRBJ1-1,once,TGTGCCAGCAGTTACACGGGGGACCTCACTGAAGCTTTCTTT,CASSYTGDLTEAFF
TRBV29-1,NA,TRBJ2-3,NA,TGCAGCGTTGAAGAGGCGGGGTCTAGCACAGATACGCAGTATTTT,CSVEEAGSSTDTQYF
TRBV11-2,TRBD1,TRBJ2-7,many,TGTGCCAGCAGCCGGGACAGACTACGCGAGCAGTACTTC,CASSRDRLREQYF
TRBV6-2/TRBV6-3,TRBD2,TRBJ2-2,few,TGTGCCAGCAGTCCCAGACTAGCGGGAGACGGGGAGCTGTTTTTT,CASSPRLAGDGELFF
TRBV7-2,NA,TRBJ2-7,NA,TGTGCCAGCAGCTTATTCCGGGAGAACGAGCAGTACTTC,CASSLFRENEQYF
TRBV23-1,TRBD1,TRBJ2-3,NA,TGCGCCAGCAGTCAATCGGCAGGACAGGGGATAGATACGCAGTATTTT,CASSQSAGQGIDTQYF
TRBV5-1,NA,TRBJ2-7,NA,TGCGCCAGCAGCTTCACCGGGACTCAAAGCTCCTACGAGCAGTACTTC,CASSFTGTQSSYEQYF
TRBV2,TRBD1,TRBJ1-2,NA,TGTGCCAGCACAGGGACAGGGGACCTGGCCGAATTTAACTATGGCTACACCTTC,CASTGTGDLAEFNYGYTF
TRBV10-2,NA,TRBJ1-3,NA,TGCGCCAGCAGTGATCCAGGAAAAGAAAACACCATATATTTT,CASSDPGKENTIYF
TRBV5-6,NA,TRBJ1-1,NA,TGTGCCAGCAGCTTCTGGACTCCGAACACTGAAGCTTTCTTT,CASSFWTPNTEAFF
TRBV25-1,TRBD1,TRBJ2-1,NA,TGTGCCAGCAGTGAAGCCGGGACAGGGGCCTACAATGAGCAGTTCTTC,CASSEAGTGAYNEQFF
TRBV5-1,TRBD2,TRBJ2-3,NA,TGCGCCAGCAGCTTCACTAGCGGGATGTCAGATACGCAGTATTTT,CASSFTSGMSDTQYF
TRBV6-1,NA,TRBJ1-5,NA,TGTGCCAGCAGTGAACAGGGCCCTCAGCCCCAGCATTTT,CASSEQGPQPQHF
TRBV9,NA,TRBJ2-1,NA,TGTGCCAGCAGCGTAGGTCCGACAGTGGATGAGCAGTTCTTC,CASSVGPTVDEQFF
TRBV13,TRBD2,TRBJ2-3,NA,TGTGCCAGCAGCCCCACTAGCGGGGGGGATGATACGCAGTATTTT,CASSPTSGGDDTQYF